This is a list of T cell receptor beta chains from one sample in a study of T and B cells in COVID-19 patients. TCRdb used MiXCR to reprocess the multiplex PCR reads, holding one entry per CDR3 protein. Of approximately 990 distinct CDR3 sequences in the sample, 25% to 35% were seen once. Sequencing used blood. Source of these receptors: a human donor with active COVID-19. Both conserved end residues are part of each CDR3. D genes are given only for firm matches. Part of the rows lack a size; the others show once, few, many or a class for expanded clones.

D gene: .; V gene: TRBV12-3/TRBV12-4; J gene: TRBJ2-5; clone size: medium-sized; CDR3 protein: CASTTTVGETQYF; CDR3 DNA: TGTGCCAGCACCACGACGGTCGGGGAGACCCAGTACTTC
D gene: .; V gene: TRBV6-5; J gene: TRBJ2-7; clone size: large; CDR3 protein: CASSSTNEQYF; CDR3 DNA: TGTGCCAGCAGTTCCACGAACGAGCAGTACTTC
D gene: TRBD2; V gene: TRBV28; J gene: TRBJ2-1; clone size: medium-sized; CDR3 protein: CASRSQGPGLAGEGEQFF; CDR3 DNA: TGTGCCAGCCGCTCTCAAGGCCCGGGACTAGCGGGAGAGGGGGAGCAGTTCTTC
D gene: .; V gene: TRBV6-5; J gene: TRBJ2-7; clone size: .; CDR3 protein: CASSYSGFPAYEQYF; CDR3 DNA: TGTGCCAGCAGTTACTCAGGGTTCCCGGCCTACGAGCAGTACTTC
D gene: TRBD1; V gene: TRBV6-5; J gene: TRBJ1-2; clone size: medium-sized; CDR3 protein: CASSRATGNYGYTF; CDR3 DNA: TGTGCCAGCAGTCGTGCGACAGGGAACTATGGCTACACCTTC
D gene: TRBD2; V gene: TRBV5-4; J gene: TRBJ2-3; clone size: medium-sized; CDR3 protein: CASSPSGTNTDTQYF; CDR3 DNA: TGTGCCAGCAGCCCTAGCGGGACCAACACAGATACGCAGTATTTT
D gene: .; V gene: TRBV7-5; J gene: TRBJ1-5; clone size: .; CDR3 protein: CIAVPAPSGLAVSKSQPQHF; CDR3 DNA: .
D gene: TRBD2; V gene: TRBV6-4; J gene: TRBJ2-3; clone size: medium-sized; CDR3 protein: CASSDIRLAGADTQYF; CDR3 DNA: TGTGCCAGCAGTGATATAAGGCTAGCGGGAGCAGATACGCAGTATTTT
D gene: .; V gene: TRBV30; J gene: TRBJ2-7; clone size: .; CDR3 protein: CAWASGTGNYEQYF; CDR3 DNA: TGTGCCTGGGCCTCCGGGACGGGAAACTACGAGCAGTACTTC
D gene: TRBD1; V gene: TRBV27; J gene: TRBJ2-7; clone size: large; CDR3 protein: CASSFSGTAYEQYF; CDR3 DNA: TGTGCCAGCAGTTTCTCCGGGACAGCCTACGAGCAGTACTTC
D gene: TRBD1; V gene: TRBV20-1; J gene: TRBJ2-7; clone size: .; CDR3 protein: CSAGDSASYEQYF; CDR3 DNA: TGCAGTGCGGGGGACAGCGCGTCCTACGAGCAGTACTTC
D gene: .; V gene: TRBV13; J gene: TRBJ2-6; clone size: .; CDR3 protein: CASSLEGSRANVLTF; CDR3 DNA: TGTGCCAGCAGCTTAGAAGGGTCTCGGGCCAACGTCCTGACTTTC
D gene: .; V gene: TRBV19; J gene: TRBJ2-6; clone size: large; CDR3 protein: CASSSGQAGLSGANVLTF; CDR3 DNA: TGTGCCAGTAGTTCCGGTCAGGCAGGCCTCTCTGGGGCCAACGTCCTGACTTTC
D gene: .; V gene: TRBV20-1; J gene: TRBJ2-1; clone size: medium-sized; CDR3 protein: CSATVRAGFYNEQFF; CDR3 DNA: TGCAGTGCTACGGTCCGGGCGGGATTCTACAATGAGCAGTTCTTC
D gene: .; V gene: TRBV19; J gene: TRBJ1-2; clone size: medium-sized; CDR3 protein: CASSMYGGVTNYGYTF; CDR3 DNA: TGTGCCAGTAGTATGTACGGTGGTGTGACTAACTATGGCTACACCTTC
D gene: .; V gene: TRBV28; J gene: TRBJ2-7; clone size: .; CDR3 protein: CASSGSNPSYEQYF; CDR3 DNA: TGTGCCAGCAGTGGGTCAAATCCCTCCTACGAGCAGTACTTC
D gene: TRBD2; V gene: TRBV5-5; J gene: TRBJ2-1; clone size: .; CDR3 protein: CASRLGLAGSNEQFF; CDR3 DNA: TGTGCCAGCAGGCTGGGACTAGCGGGAAGCAATGAGCAGTTCTTC
D gene: TRBD1; V gene: TRBV19; J gene: TRBJ2-1; clone size: large; CDR3 protein: CATRDSRNEQFF; CDR3 DNA: TGTGCCACGAGGGACAGTCGCAATGAGCAGTTCTTC
D gene: .; V gene: TRBV24-1; J gene: TRBJ2-2; clone size: medium-sized; CDR3 protein: CATSDRTYNTGELFF; CDR3 DNA: TGTGCCACCAGTGACAGGACATACAACACCGGGGAGCTGTTTTTT
D gene: .; V gene: TRBV4-3; J gene: TRBJ1-3; clone size: medium-sized; CDR3 protein: CASSQELDSGGRNTIYF; CDR3 DNA: TGCGCCAGCAGCCAAGAGTTGGACTCCGGCGGTCGAAACACCATATATTTT
D gene: TRBD2; V gene: TRBV27; J gene: TRBJ2-6; clone size: medium-sized; CDR3 protein: CASSLVGGGGSGANVLTF; CDR3 DNA: TGTGCCAGCAGCTTAGTCGGGGGGGGGGGCTCTGGGGCCAACGTCCTGACTTTC
D gene: .; V gene: TRBV19; J gene: TRBJ2-6; clone size: large; CDR3 protein: CASRPRQSGANVLTF; CDR3 DNA: TGTGCCAGTAGGCCTCGACAGTCTGGGGCCAACGTCCTGACTTTC
D gene: .; V gene: TRBV4-1; J gene: TRBJ2-1; clone size: .; CDR3 protein: CASSQGMFSSYNEQFF; CDR3 DNA: TGCGCCAGCAGCCAAGGAATGTTTAGCTCCTACAATGAGCAGTTCTTC